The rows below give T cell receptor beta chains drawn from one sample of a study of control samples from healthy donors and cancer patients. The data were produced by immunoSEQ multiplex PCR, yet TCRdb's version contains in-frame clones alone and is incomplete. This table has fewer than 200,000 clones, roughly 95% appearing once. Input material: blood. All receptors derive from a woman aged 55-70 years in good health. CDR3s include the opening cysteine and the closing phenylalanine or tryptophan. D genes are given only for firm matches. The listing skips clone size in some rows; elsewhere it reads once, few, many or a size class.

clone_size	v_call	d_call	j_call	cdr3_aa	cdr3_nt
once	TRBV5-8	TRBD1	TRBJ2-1	CASSPDRGIHNEQFF	TGTGCCAGCAGTCCCGACAGGGGCATCCACAATGAGCAGTTCTTC
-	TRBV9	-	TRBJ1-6	CASSPRFLGSALHF	TGTGCCAGCAGCCCCCGGTTCTTAGGGTCAGCCCTCCACTTT
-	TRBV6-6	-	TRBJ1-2	CASSQPQGSYTF	TGTGCCAGCAGTCAGCCCCAGGGTTCCTACACCTTC
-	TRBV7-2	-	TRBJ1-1	CASSLDRVNTEAFF	TGTGCCAGCAGTCTAGACAGAGTTAACACTGAAGCTTTCTTT
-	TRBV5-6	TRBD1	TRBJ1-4	CASSSGGEADEKLFF	TGTGCCAGCAGCTCAGGGGGGGAAGCAGATGAAAAACTGTTTTTT
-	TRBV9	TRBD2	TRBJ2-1	CASSVDGTSGYNEQFF	TGTGCCAGCAGCGTAGACGGGACTAGCGGGTACAATGAGCAGTTCTTC
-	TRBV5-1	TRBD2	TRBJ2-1	CASSLELAGAIEQFF	TGCGCCAGCAGCTTGGAACTAGCGGGGGCGATTGAGCAGTTCTTC
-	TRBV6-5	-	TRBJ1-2	CASSPDNYGYTF	TGTGCCAGCAGTCCTGACAACTATGGCTACACCTTC
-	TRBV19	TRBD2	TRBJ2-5	CASSPRLAGVRWETQYF	TGTGCCAGTAGTCCCCGGCTAGCGGGGGTACGTTGGGAGACCCAGTACTTC
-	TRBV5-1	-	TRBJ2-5	CASSLGRLGQETQYF	TGCGCCAGCAGCTTGGGCCGTCTAGGGCAAGAGACCCAGTACTTC
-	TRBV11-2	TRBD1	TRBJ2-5	CASSPGTGFQETQYF	TGTGCCAGCAGCCCGGGGACAGGGTTCCAAGAGACCCAGTACTTC
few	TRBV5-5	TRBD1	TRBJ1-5	CASSPGQGGNQPQHF	TGTGCCAGCAGCCCAGGACAGGGAGGCAATCAGCCCCAGCATTTT
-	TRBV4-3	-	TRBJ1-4	CASSQDWGAGEKLFF	TGCGCCAGCAGCCAAGATTGGGGGGCAGGTGAAAAACTGTTTTTT
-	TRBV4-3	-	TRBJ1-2	CASSQNFALGIYGYTF	TGCGCCAGCAGCCAGAACTTTGCTCTAGGGATCTATGGCTACACCTTC
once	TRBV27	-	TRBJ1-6	CASSLLLPQAGSSYNSPLHF	TGTGCCAGCAGTTTATTACTACCCCAAGCAGGGAGCTCCTATAATTCACCCCTCCACTTT
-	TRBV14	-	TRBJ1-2	CASSPRTSDGYTF	TGTGCCAGCAGCCCCAGGACTTCTGATGGCTACACCTTC
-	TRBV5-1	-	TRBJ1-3	CASSKSDSSGNTIYF	TGCGCCAGCAGCAAGTCGGACAGCTCTGGAAACACCATATATTTT
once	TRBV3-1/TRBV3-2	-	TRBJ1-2	CASSQVANYGYTF	TGTGCCAGCAGCCAAGTGGCTAACTATGGCTACACCTTC
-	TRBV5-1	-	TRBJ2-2	CASSLGLDVNTGELFF	TGCGCCAGCAGCTTGGGACTAGACGTGAACACCGGGGAGCTGTTTTTT
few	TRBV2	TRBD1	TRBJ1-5	CASEQGARQPQHF	TGTGCCAGCGAGCAGGGGGCTAGGCAGCCCCAGCATTTT
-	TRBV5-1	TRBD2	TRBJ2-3	CASSLAGASGGARDTQYF	TGCGCCAGCAGCTTGGCAGGTGCTAGCGGGGGGGCCAGGGATACGCAGTATTTT
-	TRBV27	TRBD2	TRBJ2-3	CASSPLKIAGGTDTQYF	TGTGCCAGCAGTCCCCTCAAGATAGCGGGGGGCACAGATACGCAGTATTTT
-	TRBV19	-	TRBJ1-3	CASSIRGNTIYF	TGTGCCAGTAGCATACGGGGAAACACCATATATTTT
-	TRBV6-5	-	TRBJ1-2	CASSTTFWADGYTF	TGTGCCAGCAGCACCACATTCTGGGCGGATGGCTACACCTTC